This T cell receptor (beta chain) comes out of a study of PD-1 blockade in classical Hodgkin lymphoma. Study overall: Every 2 weeks, patients got 3 mg/kg intravenous nivolumab. Study-wide findings and caveats: Compared with healthy donors, newly diagnosed patients reportedly showed lower baseline TCR diversity.

There are 15 residues in the CDR3. Trimming cost V 4 bases and J 1 base; bases outside gene matches: 1. Germline values: CDR1 SGHTA, CDR2 FQGNSA. A note on this clone: Its antigen is undetermined.

All the patients suffered relapse after autologous stem cell transplantation, and brentuximab vedotin exposure differed. Best overall response was complete response, partial response or progressive disease in these relapsed/refractory classical Hodgkin lymphoma patients. TCRdb keeps only in-frame clones here, not all; method: immunoSEQ multiplex PCR. The sample shows about 4,000 clones, around 71% of them seen only once. The specimen comprised peripheral blood mononuclear cells (PBMCs), sampled at baseline. The genes are TRBV7-2 and TRBJ2-2; 9 positions agree with TRBD2. This TCR came from a human donor with classical Hodgkin lymphoma. The CDR3, as DNA: TGTGCCAGCAGCTATAGCGGGAGGAACACCGGGGAGCTGTTTTTT. It yields the protein CASSYSGRNTGELFF. Using reference TRBV7-2 and TRBJ2-2 for the parts outside the CDR3, the full variable domain is GAGVSQSPSNKVTEKGKDVELRCDPISGHTALYWYRQSLGQGLEFLIYFQGNSAPDKSGLPSDRFSAERTGGSVSTLTIQRTQQEDSAVYLCASSYSGRNTGELFFGEGSRLTVL.